This TCR beta chain was sequenced for a study of blood T cell repertoires in COVID-19. Turning to the study itself: Acute-phase and convalescent COVID-19 samples originated in the United States, Italy and Spain.

Generated by immunoSEQ multiplex PCR, the TCRdb table keeps only in-frame clones and is missing some. The sample holds around 200,000 clones, about 87% seen once. V shed 6 bases and J 3 bases; nucleotides not matched to a gene: 6. CDR1 is SNHLY, CDR2 FYNNEI, per germline. The CDR3 is 15 residues long. The sequencing input was PBMCs or T cells enriched from blood (not recorded which). This clonotype originated in a man aged 18 to 35 with acute COVID-19. This chain connects TRBV2 to TRBJ2-2, with 8 bases that match TRBD1. The CDR3 loop is CASSLDRGDTGELFF. The CDR3 DNA follows: TGTGCCAGCAGCCTAGACAGGGGCGACACCGGGGAGCTGTTTTTT.